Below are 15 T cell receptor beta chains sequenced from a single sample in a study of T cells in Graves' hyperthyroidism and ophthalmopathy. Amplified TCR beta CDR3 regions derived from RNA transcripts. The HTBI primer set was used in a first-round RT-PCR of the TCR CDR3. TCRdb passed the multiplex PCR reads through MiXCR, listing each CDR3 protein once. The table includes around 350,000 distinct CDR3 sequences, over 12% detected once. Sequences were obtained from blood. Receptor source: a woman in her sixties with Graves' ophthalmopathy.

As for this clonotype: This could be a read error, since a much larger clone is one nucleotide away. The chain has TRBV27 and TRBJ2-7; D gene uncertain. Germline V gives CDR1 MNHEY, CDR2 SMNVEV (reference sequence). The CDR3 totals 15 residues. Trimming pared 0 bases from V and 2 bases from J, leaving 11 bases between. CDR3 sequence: CASSLSSTRAYEQYF. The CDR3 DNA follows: TGTGCCAGCAGTTTATCGTCGACAAGGGCCTACGAGCAGTACTTC.

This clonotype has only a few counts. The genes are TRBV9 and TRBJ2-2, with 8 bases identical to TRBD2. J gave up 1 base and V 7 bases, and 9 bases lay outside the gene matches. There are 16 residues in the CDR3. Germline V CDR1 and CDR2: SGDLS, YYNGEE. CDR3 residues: CASRGGRERNTGELFF. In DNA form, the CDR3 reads TGTGCCAGCCGCGGGGGGCGGGAGAGGAACACCGGGGAGCTGTTTTTT. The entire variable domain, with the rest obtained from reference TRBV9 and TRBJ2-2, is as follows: DSGVTQTPKHLITATGQRVTLRCSPRSGDLSVYWYQQSLDQGLQFLIQYYNGEERAKGNILERFSAQQFPDLHSELNLSSLELGDSALYFCASRGGRERNTGELFFGEGSRLTVL.

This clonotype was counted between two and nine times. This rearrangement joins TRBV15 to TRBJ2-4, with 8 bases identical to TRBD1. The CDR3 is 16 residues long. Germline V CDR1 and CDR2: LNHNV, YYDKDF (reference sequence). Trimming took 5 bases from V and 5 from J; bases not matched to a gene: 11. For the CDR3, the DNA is TGTGCCACCAGCTACGGAGGAGGACAGGGCCAAAACATTCAGTACTTC. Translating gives CATSYGGGQGQNIQYF. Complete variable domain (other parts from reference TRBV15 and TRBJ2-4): DAMVIQNPRYQVTQFGKPVTLSCSQTLNHNVMYWYQQKSSQAPKLLFHYYDKDFNNEADTPDNFQSRRPNTSFCFLDIRSPGLGDTAMYLCATSYGGGQGQNIQYFGAGTRLSVL.

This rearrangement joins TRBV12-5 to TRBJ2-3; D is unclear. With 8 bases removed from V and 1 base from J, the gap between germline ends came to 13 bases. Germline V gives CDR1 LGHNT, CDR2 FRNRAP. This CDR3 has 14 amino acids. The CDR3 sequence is CASLSEWGTDTQYF. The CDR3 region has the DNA TGTGCTAGTCTGAGCGAGTGGGGCACAGATACGCAGTATTTT.

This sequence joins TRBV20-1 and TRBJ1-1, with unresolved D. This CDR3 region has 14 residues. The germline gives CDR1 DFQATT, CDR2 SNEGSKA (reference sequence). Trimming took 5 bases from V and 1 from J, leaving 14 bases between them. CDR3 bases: TGCAGTGCTTCCCGTCGCCCCGAGAACACTGAAGCTTTCTTT. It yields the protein CSASRRPENTEAFF.

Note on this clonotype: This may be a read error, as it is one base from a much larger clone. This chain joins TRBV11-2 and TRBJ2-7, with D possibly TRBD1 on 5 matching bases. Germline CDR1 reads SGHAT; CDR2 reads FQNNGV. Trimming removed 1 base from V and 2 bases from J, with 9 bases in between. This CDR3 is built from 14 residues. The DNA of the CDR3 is TGTGCCAGCAGCTTAGTGAAAGGGGCCTACGAGCAGTACTTC. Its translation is CASSLVKGAYEQYF.

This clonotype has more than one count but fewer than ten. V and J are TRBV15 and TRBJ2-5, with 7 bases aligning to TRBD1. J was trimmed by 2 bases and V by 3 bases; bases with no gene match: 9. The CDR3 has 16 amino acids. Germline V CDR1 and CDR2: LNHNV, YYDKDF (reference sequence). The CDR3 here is CATSSIMWDRQETQYF. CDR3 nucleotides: TGTGCCACCAGCAGCATAATGTGGGACAGACAAGAGACCCAGTACTTC. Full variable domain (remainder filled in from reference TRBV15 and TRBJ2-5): DAMVIQNPRYQVTQFGKPVTLSCSQTLNHNVMYWYQQKSSQAPKLLFHYYDKDFNNEADTPDNFQSRRPNTSFCFLDIRSPGLGDTAMYLCATSSIMWDRQETQYFGPGTRLLVL.

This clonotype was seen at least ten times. CDR3 residues: CASSYSRTSGPNEQFF. CDR3 coding DNA: TGTGCCAGCAGTTACTCGAGGACTAGCGGTCCCAATGAGCAGTTCTTC. J is TRBJ2-1 and V is TRBV6-2 or TRBV6-3, with 10 bases matching TRBD2. The germline gives CDR1 MNHEY, CDR2 SVGEGT. The CDR3 extends over 16 amino acids. V was pared by 0 bases and J by 6 bases, with 5 bases of the junction left unmatched.

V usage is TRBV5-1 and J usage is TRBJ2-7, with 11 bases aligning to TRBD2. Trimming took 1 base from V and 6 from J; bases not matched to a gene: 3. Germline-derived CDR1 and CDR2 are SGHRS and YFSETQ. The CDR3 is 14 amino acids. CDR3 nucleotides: TGCGCCAGCAGCTTGACCCTAGCGGGAGGCGAGCAGTACTTC. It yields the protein CASSLTLAGGEQYF.

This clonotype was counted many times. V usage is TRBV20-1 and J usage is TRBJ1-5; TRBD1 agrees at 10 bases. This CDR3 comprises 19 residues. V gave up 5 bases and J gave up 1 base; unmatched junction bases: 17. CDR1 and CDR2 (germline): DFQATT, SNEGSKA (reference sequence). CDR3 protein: CSALPVRDRGPSSNQPQHF. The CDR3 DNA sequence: TGCAGTGCTCTACCCGTTCGGGACAGGGGTCCTTCCAGCAATCAGCCCCAGCATTTT.

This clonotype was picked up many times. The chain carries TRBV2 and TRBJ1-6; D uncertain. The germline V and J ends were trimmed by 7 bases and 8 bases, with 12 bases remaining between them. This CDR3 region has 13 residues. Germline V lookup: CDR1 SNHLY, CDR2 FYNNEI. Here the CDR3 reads CASMNGVDSPLHF. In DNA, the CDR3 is TGTGCCAGCATGAATGGGGTCGATTCACCCCTCCACTTT.

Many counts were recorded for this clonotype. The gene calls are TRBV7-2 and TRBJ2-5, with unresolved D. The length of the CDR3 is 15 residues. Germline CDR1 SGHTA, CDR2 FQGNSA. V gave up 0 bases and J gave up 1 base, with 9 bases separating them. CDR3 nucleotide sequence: TGTGCCAGCAGCTTAGCGCTGGGAACCCAAGAGACCCAGTACTTC. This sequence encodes CASSLALGTQETQYF.

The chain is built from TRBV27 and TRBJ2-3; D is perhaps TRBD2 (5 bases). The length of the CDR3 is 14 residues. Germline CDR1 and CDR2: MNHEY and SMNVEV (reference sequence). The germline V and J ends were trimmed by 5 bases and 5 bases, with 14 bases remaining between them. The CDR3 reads CASSASRPGDTQYF. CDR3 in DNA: TGTGCCAGCAGTGCTAGCCGTCCGGGAGATACGCAGTATTTT.

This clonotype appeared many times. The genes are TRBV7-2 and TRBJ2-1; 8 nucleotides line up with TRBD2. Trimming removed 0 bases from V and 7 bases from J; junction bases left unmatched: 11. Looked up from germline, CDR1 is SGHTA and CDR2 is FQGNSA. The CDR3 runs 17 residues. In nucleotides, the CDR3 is TGTGCCAGCAGCTTAGCCGGATTAAGCGGGAGAAGGAATGAGCAGTTCTTC. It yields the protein CASSLAGLSGRRNEQFF.

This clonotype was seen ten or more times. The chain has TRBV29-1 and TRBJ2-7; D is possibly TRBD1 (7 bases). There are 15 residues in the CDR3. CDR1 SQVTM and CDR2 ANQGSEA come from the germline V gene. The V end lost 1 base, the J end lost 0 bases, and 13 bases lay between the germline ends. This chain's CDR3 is CSVEGQGGTSYEQYF. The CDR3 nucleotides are TGCAGCGTTGAAGGGCAGGGGGGAACCTCCTACGAGCAGTACTTC.